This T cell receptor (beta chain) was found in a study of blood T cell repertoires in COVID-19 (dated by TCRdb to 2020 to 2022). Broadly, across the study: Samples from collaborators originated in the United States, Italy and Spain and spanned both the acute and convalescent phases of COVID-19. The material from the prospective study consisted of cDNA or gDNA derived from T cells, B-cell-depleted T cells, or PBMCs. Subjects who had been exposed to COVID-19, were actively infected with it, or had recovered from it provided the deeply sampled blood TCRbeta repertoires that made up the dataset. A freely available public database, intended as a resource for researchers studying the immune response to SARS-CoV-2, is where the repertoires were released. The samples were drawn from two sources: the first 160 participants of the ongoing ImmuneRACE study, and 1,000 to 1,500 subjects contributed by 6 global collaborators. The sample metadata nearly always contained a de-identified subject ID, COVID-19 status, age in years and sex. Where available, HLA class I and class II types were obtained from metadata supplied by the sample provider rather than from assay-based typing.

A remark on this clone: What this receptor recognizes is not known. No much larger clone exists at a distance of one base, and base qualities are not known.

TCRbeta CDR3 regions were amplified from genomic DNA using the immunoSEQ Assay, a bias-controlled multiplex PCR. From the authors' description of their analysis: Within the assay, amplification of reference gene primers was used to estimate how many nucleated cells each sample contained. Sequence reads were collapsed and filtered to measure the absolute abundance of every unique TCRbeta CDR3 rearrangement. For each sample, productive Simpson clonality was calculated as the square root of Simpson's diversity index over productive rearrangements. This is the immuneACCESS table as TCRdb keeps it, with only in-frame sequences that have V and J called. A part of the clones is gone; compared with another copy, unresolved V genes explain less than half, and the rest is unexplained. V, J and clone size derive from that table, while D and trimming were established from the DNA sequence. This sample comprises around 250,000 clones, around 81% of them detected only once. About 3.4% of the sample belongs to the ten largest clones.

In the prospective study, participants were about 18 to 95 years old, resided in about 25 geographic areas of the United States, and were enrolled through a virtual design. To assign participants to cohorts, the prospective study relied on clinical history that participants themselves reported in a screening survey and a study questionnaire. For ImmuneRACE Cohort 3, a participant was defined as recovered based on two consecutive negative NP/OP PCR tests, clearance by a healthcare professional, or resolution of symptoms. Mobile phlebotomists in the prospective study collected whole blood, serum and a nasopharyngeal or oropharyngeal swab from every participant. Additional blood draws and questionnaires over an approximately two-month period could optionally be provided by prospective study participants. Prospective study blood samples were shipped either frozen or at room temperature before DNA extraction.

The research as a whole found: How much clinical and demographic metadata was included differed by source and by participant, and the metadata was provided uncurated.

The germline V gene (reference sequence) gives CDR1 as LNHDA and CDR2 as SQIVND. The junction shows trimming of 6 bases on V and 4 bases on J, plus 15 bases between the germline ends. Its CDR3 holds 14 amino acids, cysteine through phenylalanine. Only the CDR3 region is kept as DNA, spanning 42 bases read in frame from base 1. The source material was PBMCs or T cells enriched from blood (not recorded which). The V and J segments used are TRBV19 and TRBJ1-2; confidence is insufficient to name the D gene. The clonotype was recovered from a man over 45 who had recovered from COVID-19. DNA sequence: TGTGCCAGTAGGCAGCGATCTGTAAGCTATGGCTACACCTTC. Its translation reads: CASRQRSVSYGYTF.